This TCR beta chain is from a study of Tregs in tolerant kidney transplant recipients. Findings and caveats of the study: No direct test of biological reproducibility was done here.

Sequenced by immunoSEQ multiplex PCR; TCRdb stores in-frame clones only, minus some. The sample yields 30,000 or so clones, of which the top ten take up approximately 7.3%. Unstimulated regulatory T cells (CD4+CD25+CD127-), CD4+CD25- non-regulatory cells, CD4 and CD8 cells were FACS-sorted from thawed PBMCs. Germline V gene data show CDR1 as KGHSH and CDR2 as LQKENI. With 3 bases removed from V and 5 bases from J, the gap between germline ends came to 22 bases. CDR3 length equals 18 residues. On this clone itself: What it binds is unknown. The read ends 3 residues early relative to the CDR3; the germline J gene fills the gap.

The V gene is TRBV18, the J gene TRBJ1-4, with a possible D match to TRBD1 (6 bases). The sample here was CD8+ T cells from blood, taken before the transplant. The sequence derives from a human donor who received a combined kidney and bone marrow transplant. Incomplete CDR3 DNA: TGTGCCAGCTCACCGTCGGGGCCTGGACAGCTTATAAATGAAAAA. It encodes CASSPSGPGQLINEK. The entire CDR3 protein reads CASSPSGPGQLINEKLFF.